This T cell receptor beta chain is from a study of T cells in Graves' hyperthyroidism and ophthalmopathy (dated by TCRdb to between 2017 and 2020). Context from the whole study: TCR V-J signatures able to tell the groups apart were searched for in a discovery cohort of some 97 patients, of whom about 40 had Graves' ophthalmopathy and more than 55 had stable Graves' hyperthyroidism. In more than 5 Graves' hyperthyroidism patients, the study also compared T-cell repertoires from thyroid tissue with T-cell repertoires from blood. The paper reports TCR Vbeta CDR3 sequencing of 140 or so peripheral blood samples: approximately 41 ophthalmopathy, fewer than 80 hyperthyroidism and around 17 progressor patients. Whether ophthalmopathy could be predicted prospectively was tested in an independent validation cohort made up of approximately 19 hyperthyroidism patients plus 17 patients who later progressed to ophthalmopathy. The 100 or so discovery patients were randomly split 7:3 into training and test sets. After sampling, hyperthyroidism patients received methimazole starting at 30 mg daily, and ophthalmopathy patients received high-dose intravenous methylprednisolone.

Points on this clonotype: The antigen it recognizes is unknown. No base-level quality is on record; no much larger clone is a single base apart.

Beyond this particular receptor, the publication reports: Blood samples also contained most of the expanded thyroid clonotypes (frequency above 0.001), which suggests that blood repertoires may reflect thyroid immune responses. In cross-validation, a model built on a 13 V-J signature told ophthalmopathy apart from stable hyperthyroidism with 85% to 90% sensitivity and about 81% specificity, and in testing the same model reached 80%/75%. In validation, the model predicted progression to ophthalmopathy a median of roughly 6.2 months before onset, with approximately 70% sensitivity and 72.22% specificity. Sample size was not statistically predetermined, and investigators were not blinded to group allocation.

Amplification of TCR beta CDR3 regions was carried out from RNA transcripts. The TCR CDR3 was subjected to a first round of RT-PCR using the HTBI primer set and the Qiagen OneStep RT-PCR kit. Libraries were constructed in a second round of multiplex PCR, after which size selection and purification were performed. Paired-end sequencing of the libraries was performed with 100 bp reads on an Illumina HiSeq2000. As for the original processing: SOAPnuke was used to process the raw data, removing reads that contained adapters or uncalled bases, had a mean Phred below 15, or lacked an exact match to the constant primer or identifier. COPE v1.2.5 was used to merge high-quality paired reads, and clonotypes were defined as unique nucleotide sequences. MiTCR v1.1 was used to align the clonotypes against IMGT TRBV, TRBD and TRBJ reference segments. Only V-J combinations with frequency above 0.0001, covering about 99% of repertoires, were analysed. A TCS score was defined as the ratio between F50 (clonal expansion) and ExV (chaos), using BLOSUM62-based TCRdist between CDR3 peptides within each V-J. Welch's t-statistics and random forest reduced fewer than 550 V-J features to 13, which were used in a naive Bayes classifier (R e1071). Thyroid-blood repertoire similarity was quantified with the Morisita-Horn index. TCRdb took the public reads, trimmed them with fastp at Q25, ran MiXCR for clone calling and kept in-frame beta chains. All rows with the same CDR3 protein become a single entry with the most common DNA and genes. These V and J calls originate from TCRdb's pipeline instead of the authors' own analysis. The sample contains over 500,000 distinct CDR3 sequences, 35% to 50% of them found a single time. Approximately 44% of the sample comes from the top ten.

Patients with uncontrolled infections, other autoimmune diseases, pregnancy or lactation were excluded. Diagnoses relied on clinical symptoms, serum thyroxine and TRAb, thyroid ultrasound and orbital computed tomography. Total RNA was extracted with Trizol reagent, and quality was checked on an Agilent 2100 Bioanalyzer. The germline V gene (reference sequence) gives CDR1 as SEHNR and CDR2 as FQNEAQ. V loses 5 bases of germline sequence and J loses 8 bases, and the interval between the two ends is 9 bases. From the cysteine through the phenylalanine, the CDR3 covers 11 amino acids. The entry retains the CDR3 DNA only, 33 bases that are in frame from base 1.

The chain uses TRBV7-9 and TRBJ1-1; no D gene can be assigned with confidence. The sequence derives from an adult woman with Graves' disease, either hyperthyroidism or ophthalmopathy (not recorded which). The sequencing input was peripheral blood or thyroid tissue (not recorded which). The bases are TGTGCCAGCAGCGAGACAAAAGAAGCTTTCTTT. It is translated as CASSETKEAFF.